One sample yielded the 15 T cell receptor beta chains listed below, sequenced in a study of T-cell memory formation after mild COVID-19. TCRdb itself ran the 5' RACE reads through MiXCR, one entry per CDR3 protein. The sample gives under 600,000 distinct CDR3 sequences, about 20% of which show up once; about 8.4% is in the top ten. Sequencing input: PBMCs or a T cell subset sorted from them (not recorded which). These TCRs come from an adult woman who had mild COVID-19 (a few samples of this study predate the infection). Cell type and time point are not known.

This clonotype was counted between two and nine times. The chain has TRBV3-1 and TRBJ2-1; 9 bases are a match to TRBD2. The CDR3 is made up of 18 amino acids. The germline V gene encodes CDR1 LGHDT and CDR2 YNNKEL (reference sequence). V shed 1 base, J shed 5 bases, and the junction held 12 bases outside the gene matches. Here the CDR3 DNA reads TGTGCCAGCAGCCAAGTGTCTCGTGGCGGGAGGGCCAACAATGAGCAGTTCTTC. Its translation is CASSQVSRGGRANNEQFF.

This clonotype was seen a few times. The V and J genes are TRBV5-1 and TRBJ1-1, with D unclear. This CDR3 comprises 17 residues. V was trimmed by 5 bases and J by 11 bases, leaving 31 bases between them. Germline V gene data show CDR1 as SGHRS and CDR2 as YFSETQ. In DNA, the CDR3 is TGCGCCAGCAGATTAGGGTCTATGGCAGATGGGGTGATGGGGGCTTTCTTT. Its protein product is CASRLGSMADGVMGAFF. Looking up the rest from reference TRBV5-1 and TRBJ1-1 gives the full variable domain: KAGVTQTPRYLIKTRGQQVTLSCSPISGHRSVSWYQQTPGQGLQFLFEYFSETQRNKGNFPGRFSGRQFSNSRSEMNVSTLELGDSALYLCASRLGSMADGVMGAFFGQGTRLTVV.

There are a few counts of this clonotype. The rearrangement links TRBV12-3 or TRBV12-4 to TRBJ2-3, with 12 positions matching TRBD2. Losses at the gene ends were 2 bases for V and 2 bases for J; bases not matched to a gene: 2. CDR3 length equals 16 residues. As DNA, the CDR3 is TGTGCCAGCAGTTTACTAGCGGGAGGGGACACAGATACGCAGTATTTT. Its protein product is CASSLLAGGDTDTQYF.

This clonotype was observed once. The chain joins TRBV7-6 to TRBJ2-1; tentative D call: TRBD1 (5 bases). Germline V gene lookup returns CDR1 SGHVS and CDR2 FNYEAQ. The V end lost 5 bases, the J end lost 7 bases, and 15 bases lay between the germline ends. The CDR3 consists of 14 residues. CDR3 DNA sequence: TGTGCCAGCAGCATGGGGCTCACCGTGAATGAGCAGTTCTTC. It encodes CASSMGLTVNEQFF.

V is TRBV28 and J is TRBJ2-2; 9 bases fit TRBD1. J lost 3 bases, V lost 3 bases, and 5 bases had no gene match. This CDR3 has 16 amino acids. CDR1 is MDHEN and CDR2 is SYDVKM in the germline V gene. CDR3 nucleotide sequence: TGTGCCAGCAGTTTCGGGGGGACAGGGTACACCGGGGAGCTGTTTTTT. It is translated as CASSFGGTGYTGELFF. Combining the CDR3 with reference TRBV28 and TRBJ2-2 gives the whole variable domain DVKVTQSSRYLVKRTGEKVFLECVQDMDHENMFWYRQDPGLGLRLIYFSYDVKMKEKGDIPEGYSVSREKKERFSLILESASTNQTSMYLCASSFGGTGYTGELFFGEGSRLTVL.

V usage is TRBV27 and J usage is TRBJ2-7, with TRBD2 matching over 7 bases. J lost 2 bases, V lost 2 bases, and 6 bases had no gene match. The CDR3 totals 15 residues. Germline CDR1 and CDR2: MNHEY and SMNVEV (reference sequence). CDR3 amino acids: CASSLRLADTYEQYF. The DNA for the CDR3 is TGTGCCAGCAGTTTAAGGCTAGCGGACACCTACGAGCAGTACTTC.

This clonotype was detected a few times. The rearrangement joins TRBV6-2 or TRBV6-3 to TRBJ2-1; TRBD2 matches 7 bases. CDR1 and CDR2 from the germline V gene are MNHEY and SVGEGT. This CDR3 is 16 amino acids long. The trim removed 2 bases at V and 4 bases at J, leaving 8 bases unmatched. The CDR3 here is CASSYGLAGGYNEQFF. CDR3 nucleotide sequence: TGTGCCAGCAGTTACGGGTTAGCCGGGGGGTACAATGAGCAGTTCTTC.

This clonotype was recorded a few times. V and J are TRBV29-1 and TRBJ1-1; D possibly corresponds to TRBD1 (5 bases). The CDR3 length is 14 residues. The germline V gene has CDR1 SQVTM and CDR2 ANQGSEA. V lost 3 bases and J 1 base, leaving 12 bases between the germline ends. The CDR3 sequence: CSVDPGTANTEAFF. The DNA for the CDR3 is TGCAGCGTTGATCCAGGGACGGCGAACACTGAAGCTTTCTTT.

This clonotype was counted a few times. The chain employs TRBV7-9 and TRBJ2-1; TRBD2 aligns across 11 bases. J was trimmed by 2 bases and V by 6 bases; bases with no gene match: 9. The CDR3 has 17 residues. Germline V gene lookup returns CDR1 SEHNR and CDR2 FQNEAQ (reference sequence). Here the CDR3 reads CASSDVAGGPPYNEQFF. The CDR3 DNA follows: TGTGCCAGCAGTGACGTAGCGGGGGGGCCTCCCTACAATGAGCAGTTCTTC.

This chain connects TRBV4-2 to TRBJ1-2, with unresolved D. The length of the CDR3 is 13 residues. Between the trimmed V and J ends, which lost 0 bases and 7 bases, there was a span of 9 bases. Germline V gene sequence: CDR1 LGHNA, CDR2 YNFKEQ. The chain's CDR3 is CASSQDVQAGYTF. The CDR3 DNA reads TGTGCCAGCAGCCAAGATGTTCAGGCTGGCTACACCTTC.

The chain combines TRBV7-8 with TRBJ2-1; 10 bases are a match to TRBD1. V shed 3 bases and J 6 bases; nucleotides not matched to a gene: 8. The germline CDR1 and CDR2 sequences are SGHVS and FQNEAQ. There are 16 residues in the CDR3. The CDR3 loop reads CASSFLRGQGFNEQFF. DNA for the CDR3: TGTGCCAGCAGCTTTTTAAGGGGACAGGGGTTCAATGAGCAGTTCTTC.

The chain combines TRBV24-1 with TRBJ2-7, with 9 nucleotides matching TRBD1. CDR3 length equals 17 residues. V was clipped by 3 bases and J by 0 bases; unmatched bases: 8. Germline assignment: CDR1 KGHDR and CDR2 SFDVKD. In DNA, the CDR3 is TGTGCCACCAGTGATGCGGCCGGGACAGGGAGCTCCTACGAGCAGTACTTC. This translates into CATSDAAGTGSSYEQYF.

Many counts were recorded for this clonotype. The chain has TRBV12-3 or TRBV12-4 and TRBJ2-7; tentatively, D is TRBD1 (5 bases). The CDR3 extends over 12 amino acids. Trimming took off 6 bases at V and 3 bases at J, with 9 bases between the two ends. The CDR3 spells CASSRQGYEQYF. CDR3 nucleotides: TGTGCCAGCAGCCGTCAGGGCTACGAGCAGTACTTC.

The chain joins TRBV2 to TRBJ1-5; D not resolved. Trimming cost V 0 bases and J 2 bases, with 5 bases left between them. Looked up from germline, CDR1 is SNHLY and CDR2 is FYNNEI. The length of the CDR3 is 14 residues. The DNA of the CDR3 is TGTGCCAGCAGTGAAGCGCCGGGCAATCAGCCCCAGCATTTT. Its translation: CASSEAPGNQPQHF.

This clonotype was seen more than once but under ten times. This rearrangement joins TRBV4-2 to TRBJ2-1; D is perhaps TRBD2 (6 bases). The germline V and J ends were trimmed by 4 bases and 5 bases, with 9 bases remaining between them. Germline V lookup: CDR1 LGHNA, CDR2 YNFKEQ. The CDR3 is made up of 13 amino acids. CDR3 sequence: CASSPASDNEQFF. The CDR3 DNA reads TGTGCCAGCAGCCCGGCTAGCGACAATGAGCAGTTCTTC.